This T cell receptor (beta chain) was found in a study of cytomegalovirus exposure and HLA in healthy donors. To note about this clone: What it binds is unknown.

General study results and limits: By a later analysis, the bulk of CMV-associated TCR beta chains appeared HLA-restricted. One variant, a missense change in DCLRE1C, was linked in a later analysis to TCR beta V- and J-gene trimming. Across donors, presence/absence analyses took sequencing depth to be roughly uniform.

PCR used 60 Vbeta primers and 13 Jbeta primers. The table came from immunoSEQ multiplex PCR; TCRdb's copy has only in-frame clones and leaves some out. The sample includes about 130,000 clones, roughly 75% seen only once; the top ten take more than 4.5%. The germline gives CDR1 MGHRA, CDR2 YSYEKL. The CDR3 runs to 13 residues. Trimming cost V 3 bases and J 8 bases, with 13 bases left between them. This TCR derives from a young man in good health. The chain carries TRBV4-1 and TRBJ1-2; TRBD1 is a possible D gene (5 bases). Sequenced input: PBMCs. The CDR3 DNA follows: TGCGCCAGCAGCCAGGGGGTCGGGAGAGGCTACACCTTC. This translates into CASSQGVGRGYTF.